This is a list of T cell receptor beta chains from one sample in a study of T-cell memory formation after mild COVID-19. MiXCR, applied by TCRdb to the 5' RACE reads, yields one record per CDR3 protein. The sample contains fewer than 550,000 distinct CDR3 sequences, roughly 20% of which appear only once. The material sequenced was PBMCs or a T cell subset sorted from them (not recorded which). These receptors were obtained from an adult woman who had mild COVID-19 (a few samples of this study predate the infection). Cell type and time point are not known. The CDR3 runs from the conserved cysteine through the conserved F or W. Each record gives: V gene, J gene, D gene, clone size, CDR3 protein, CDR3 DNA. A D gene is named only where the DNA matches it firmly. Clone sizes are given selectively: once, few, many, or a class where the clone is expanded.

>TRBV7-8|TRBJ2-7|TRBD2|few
CASSPGGFGEQYF
TGTGCCAGCAGCCCGGGGGGTTTTGGCGAGCAGTACTTC
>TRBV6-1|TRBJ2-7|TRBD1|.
CASTLGQGPNYEQYF
TGTGCCAGCACGCTGGGACAGGGTCCAAACTACGAGCAGTACTTC
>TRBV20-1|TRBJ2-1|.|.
CSLDLISYNEQFF
TGCAGTTTGGACTTGATCTCCTACAATGAGCAGTTCTTC
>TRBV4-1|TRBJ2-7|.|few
CASSQVIDSSYEQYF
TGCGCCAGCAGCCAAGTCATAGACAGCTCCTACGAGCAGTACTTC
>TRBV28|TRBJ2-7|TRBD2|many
CASSSGTSGVYEQYF
TGTGCCAGCAGTTCTGGGACTAGCGGGGTATACGAGCAGTACTTC
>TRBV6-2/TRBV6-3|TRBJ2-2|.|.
CASSYSFDRPYGELFF
TGTGCCAGCAGTTACTCGTTTGACAGGCCCTACGGGGAGCTGTTTTTT
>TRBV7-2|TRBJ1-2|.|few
CASSLDGRGYTF
TGTGCCAGCAGCTTAGATGGCAGGGGCTACACCTTC
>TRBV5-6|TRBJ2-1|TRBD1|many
CASSFRTGGFNEQFF
TGTGCCAGCAGCTTCCGGACAGGGGGCTTCAATGAGCAGTTCTTC
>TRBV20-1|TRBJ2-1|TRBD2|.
CSASRREGRRNEQFF
TGCAGTGCTAGTCGACGGGAGGGCCGACGGAATGAGCAGTTCTTC
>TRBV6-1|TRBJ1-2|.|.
CASSEGGQGYYGYTF
TGTGCCAGCAGTGAAGGGGGCCAGGGATACTATGGCTACACCTTC
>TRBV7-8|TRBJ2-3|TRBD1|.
CASSPGTVTYHLADTQYF
TGTGCCAGCAGCCCCGGGACAGTTACTTATCACTTGGCAGATACGCAGTATTTT
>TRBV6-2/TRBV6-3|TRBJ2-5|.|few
CASSKTRETQYF
TGTGCCAGCAGCAAAACAAGGGAGACCCAGTACTTC
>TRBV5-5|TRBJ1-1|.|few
CASSLVSLSPPGEAFF
TGTGCCAGCAGCTTGGTGTCTCTCAGTCCTCCGGGTGAAGCTTTCTTT
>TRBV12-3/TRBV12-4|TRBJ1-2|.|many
CASSNRAQGYTF
TGTGCCAGTAGCAACCGGGCACAGGGCTACACCTTC
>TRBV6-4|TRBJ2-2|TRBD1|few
CASEAGGANTGELFF
TGTGCCAGTGAAGCAGGGGGCGCGAACACCGGGGAGCTGTTTTTT
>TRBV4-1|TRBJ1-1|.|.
CASSRDRGPNTEAFF
TGCGCCAGCAGCCGCGATAGAGGGCCGAACACTGAAGCTTTCTTT
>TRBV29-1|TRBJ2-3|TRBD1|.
CSVGTGRTDTQYF
TGCAGCGTTGGGACAGGGAGGACAGATACGCAGTATTTT
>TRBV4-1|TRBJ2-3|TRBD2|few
CASSQEPLAGGRTDTQYF
TGCGCCAGCAGCCAAGAACCCCTAGCGGGGGGTCGCACAGATACGCAGTATTTT
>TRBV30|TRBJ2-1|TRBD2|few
CAWKVATSAIGHNEQFF
TGTGCCTGGAAGGTCGCCACTAGCGCCATAGGCCACAATGAGCAGTTCTTC
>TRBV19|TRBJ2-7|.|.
CASSIFGGPYYEQYF
TGTGCCAGTAGTATCTTCGGAGGGCCTTACTACGAGCAGTACTTC
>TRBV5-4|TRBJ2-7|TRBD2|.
CASSLAGAGVSYEQYF
TGTGCCAGCAGCTTGGCCGGGGCGGGGGTCTCTTACGAGCAGTACTTC
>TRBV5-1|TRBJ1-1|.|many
CASSLGGFGTEAFF
TGCGCCAGCAGCTTGGGTGGGTTTGGTACTGAAGCTTTCTTT
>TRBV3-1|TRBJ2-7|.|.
CASSREGYEQYF
TGTGCCAGCAGCCGAGAGGGCTACGAGCAGTACTTC
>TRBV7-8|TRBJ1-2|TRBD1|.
CASTKEPGGLGYTF
TGTGCCAGCACCAAAGAACCAGGGGGTCTTGGCTACACCTTC
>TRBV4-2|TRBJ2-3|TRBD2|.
CASSQALAGGPGDTQYF
TGTGCCAGCAGCCAGGCTCTAGCGGGGGGGCCAGGAGATACGCAGTATTTT
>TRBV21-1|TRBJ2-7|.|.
CASSKAVRARVEQYF
TGTGCCAGCAGCAAAGCGGTCAGGGCTCGGGTCGAGCAGTACTTC
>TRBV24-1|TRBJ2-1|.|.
CATSDPPRYGSYNEQFF
TGTGCCACCAGTGACCCCCCTAGGTACGGATCCTACAATGAGCAGTTCTTC
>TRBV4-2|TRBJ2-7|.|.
CASSQGGPGPTYEQYF
TGTGCCAGCAGCCAAGGGGGGCCAGGGCCCACCTACGAGCAGTACTTC
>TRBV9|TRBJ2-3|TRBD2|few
CASSVRSGTDPTDTQYF
TGTGCCAGCAGCGTAAGGAGCGGGACCGACCCTACAGATACGCAGTATTTT
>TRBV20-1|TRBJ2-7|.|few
CSARERGPSYEQYF
TGCAGTGCTAGAGAGCGGGGTCCGTCCTACGAGCAGTACTTC
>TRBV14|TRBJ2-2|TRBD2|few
CASSLGTSVLPTGELFF
TGTGCCAGCAGCCTCGGGACTAGCGTACTCCCCACCGGGGAGCTGTTTTTT
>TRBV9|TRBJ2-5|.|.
CASSVPGRETQYF
TGTGCCAGCAGCGTTCCAGGACGGGAGACCCAGTACTTC
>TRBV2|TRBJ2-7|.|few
CASSERVRRAYEQYF
TGTGCCAGCAGTGAGCGGGTCAGGAGAGCCTACGAGCAGTACTTC
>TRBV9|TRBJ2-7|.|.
CASSVDPGRSYEQYF
TGTGCCAGCAGCGTAGACCCGGGTCGCTCCTACGAGCAGTACTTC
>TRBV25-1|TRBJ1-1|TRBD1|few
CASSDQRTGGNPEAFF
TGTGCCAGCAGTGACCAGCGGACAGGGGGTAACCCTGAAGCTTTCTTT
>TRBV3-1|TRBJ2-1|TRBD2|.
CASSQDGVAGGSYNEQFF
TGTGCCAGCAGCCAAGATGGAGTAGCGGGGGGAAGTTACAATGAGCAGTTCTTC
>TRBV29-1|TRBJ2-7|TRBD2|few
CSVEGHGTSVGYEQYF
TGCAGCGTTGAAGGCCACGGGACTAGCGTGGGCTACGAGCAGTACTTC
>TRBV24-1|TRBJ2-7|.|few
CATSDLRGDRPYEQYF
TGTGCCACCAGTGATTTGCGGGGGGACAGGCCTTACGAGCAGTACTTC
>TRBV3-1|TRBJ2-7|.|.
CASSQWSEVGEQYF
TGTGCCAGCAGCCAATGGAGCGAGGTCGGCGAGCAGTACTTC
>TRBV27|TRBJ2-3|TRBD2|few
CASSLWGGVTDTQYF
TGTGCCAGCAGTTTATGGGGGGGTGTTACAGATACGCAGTATTTT
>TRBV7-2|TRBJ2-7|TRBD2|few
CASSSGLAGPYEQYF
TGTGCCAGCAGCTCAGGACTAGCGGGACCTTACGAGCAGTACTTC
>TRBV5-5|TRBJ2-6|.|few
CASSSWTASSGANVLTF
TGTGCCAGCAGCTCATGGACTGCAAGCTCTGGGGCCAACGTCCTGACTTTC
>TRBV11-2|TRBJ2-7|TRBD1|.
CAWTSLGQGNEQYF
TGTGCCTGGACCTCCTTGGGACAGGGCAACGAGCAGTACTTC
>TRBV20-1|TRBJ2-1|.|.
CSARGLRRSYNEQFF
TGCAGTGCTAGAGGGTTGAGGAGAAGCTACAATGAGCAGTTCTTC
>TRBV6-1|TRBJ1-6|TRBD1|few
CASSEADRASPLHF
TGTGCCAGCAGTGAAGCGGACAGGGCTTCACCCCTCCACTTT
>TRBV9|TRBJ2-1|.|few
CASSPRGTSSGDNEQFF
TGTGCCAGCAGCCCCAGGGGTACGTCTAGCGGTGATAATGAGCAGTTCTTC
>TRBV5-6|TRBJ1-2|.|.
CASSLYQRPYGYTF
TGTGCCAGCAGCTTGTATCAGAGGCCCTATGGCTACACCTTC
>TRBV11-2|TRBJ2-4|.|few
CASSLASYGFSGQAKNIQYF
.
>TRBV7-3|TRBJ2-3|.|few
CASSLDGGRTDTQYF
TGTGCCAGCAGCTTGGATGGGGGGCGCACAGATACGCAGTATTTT
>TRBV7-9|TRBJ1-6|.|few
CASTHPRGSPLHF
TGTGCCAGCACCCACCCACGGGGTTCACCCCTCCACTTT
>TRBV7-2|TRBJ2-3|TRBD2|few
CASSLEGLALDTQYF
TGTGCCAGCAGCTTAGAGGGACTAGCATTGGATACGCAGTATTTT